This T cell receptor beta chain was sequenced in a study of cytomegalovirus exposure and HLA in healthy donors. Study-wide points: Reportedly, TCR beta sequences accurately predicted HLA-A and HLA-B alleles in most subjects.

CDR1 SGHTS and CDR2 YDEGEE come from the germline V gene. This CDR3 has 17 amino acids. J was trimmed by 2 bases and V by 3 bases; bases with no gene match: 11. A few counts support this clone. The target antigen is unknown. It was with 60 Vbeta and 13 Jbeta primers that the PCR ran. Repertoires were generated with immunoSEQ multiplex PCR, while TCRdb's copy carries only in-frame clones and drops some. The sample lists roughly 100,000 clones; around 75% were seen once. The clonotype originates from a man aged 35-49 years in good health and CMV-seronegative. The chain couples TRBV5-8 to TRBJ1-5; TRBD1 agrees at 7 bases. The sequencing input was PBMCs. The CDR3: CASSSEPTGSGNQPQHF. The CDR3 DNA sequence: TGTGCCAGCAGCTCAGAACCGACAGGGTCTGGCAATCAGCCCCAGCATTTT.